The entry below describes one T cell receptor beta chain. The data derive from a study of blood T cell repertoires in COVID-19. On the study more broadly: COVID-19 samples, acute and convalescent, were from the United States, Italy and Spain. Sources were T cells, B-cell-depleted T cells, or PBMCs; the material itself was cDNA or gDNA.

Authors' analysis steps: How many nucleated cells were present was estimated from reference gene primer amplification. Produced via immunoSEQ multiplex PCR; TCRdb's table is partial and in-frame only. V, J and clone size reflect that table, while D and trimming were determined from the DNA. The table has around 270,000 clones, roughly 84% seen once. This CDR3 comprises 15 residues. Germline V CDR1 and CDR2: MDHEN, SYDVKM. The J segment lost 0 bases and the V segment lost 7 bases, leaving 6 bases of the junction unmatched. The chain uses TRBV28 and TRBJ1-5; 7 nucleotides align to TRBD1. Sequenced input: peripheral blood. This sequence was found in a woman aged 40 to 50 who had recovered from COVID-19. CDR3 in amino acids: CASTRDSLSNQPQHF. CDR3 bases: TGTGCCAGCACCCGGGACAGCCTTAGCAATCAGCCCCAGCATTTT.